The clone carrying this TCR beta chain was seen repeatedly, ten times or more. Its antigen is undetermined. This sample was taken from a study of T cells after yellow fever vaccination. Study-wide points: A minor fraction of clonotypes spanned both CD4 and CD8 compartments.

Germline V CDR1 and CDR2: SEHNR, FQNEAQ (reference sequence). The germline V and J ends were trimmed by 7 bases and 4 bases, with 9 bases remaining between them. The CDR3 extends over 12 amino acids. TCRdb re-derived calls from the 5' RACE reads in MiXCR, one entry per CDR3 protein. The repertoire includes around 260,000 distinct CDR3 sequences, over 4.5% of them detected once, and more than 3% sits in the top ten. This TCR derives from a young man who received the YFV17D yellow fever vaccine. J is TRBJ2-3 and V is TRBV7-9; D is possibly TRBD1 or TRBD2 (5 bases each). The input for sequencing was CD4+ T cells sorted from PBMCs, taken on the day of the yellow fever booster vaccination. The CDR3 DNA sequence: TGTGCCAGCATCCTGGGGGCAGATACGCAGTATTTT. Protein sequence: CASILGADTQYF.